This TCR beta chain comes out of a study of type 1 and type 2 diabetes patients. Study-wide context: Participants included type 1 and type 2 diabetes patients plus nondiabetic controls. Across the study, some 20 million paired-end reads were produced. Overall study results and limits: A median of one highly-expanded CD4+ clone, covering 3% to 5% of reads, occurred in type 2 diabetes.

PCR was run on genomic DNA. A primer set of 30 forward and 13 reverse primers amplified the CDR3. Each CDR3 protein gets one entry after TCRdb re-called the multiplex PCR reads with MiXCR. Here the sample spans some 250,000 distinct CDR3 sequences, around 50% being singletons. V was trimmed by 4 bases and J by 8 bases, leaving 12 bases between them. The CDR3 has 13 amino acids. Germline CDR1 reads PRHDT; CDR2 reads FYEKMQ (reference sequence). This clonotype was picked up a small number of times. Its specificity is unknown. The sequencing sample was made of peripheral blood mononuclear cells (PBMCs). The receptor was isolated from a man younger than 35 with type 2 diabetes. The chain has TRBV13 and TRBJ1-5, with D possibly TRBD1 on 5 matching bases. CDR3 nucleotides: TGTGCCAGCAGCTGGAGGGGTGCGAAGCCCCAGCATTTT. It yields the protein CASSWRGAKPQHF. Together with reference TRBV13 and TRBJ1-5, the CDR3 gives the full variable domain: AAGVIQSPRHLIKEKRETATLKCYPIPRHDTVYWYQQGPGQDPQFLISFYEKMQSDKGSIPDRFSAQQFSDYHSELNMSSLELGDSALYFCASSWRGAKPQHFGDGTRLSIL.